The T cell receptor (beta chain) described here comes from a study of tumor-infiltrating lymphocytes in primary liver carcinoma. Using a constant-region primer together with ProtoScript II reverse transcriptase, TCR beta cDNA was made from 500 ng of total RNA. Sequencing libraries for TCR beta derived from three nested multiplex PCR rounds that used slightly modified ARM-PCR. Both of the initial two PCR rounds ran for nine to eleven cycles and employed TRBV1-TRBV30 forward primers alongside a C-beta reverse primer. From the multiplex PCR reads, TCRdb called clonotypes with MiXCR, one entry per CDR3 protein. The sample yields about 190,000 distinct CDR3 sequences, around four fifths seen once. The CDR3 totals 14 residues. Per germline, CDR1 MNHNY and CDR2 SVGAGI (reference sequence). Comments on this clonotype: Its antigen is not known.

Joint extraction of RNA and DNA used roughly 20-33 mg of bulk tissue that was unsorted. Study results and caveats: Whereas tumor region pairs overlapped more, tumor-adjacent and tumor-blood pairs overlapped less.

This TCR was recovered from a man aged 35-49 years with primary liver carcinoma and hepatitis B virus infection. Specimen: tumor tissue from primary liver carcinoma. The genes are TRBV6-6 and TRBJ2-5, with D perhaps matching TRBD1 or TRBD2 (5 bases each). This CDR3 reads CVRIYPGTEETQYF. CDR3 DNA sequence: TGTGTCAGGATTTACCCAGGGACGGAGGAGACCCAGTACTTC.